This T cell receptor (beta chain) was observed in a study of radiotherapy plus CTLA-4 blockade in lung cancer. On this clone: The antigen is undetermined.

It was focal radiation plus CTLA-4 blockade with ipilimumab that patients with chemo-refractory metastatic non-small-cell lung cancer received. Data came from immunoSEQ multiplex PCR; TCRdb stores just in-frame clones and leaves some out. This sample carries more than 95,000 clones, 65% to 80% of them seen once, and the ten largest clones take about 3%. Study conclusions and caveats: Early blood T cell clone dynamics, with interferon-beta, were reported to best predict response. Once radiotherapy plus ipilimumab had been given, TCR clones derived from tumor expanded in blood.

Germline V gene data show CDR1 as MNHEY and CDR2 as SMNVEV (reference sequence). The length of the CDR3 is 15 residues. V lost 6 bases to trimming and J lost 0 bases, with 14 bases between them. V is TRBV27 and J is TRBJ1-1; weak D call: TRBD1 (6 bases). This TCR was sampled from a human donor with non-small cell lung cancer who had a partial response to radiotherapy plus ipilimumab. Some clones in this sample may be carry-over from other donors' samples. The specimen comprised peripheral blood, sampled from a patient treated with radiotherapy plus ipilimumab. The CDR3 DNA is TGTGCCAGCAGCTTCAACAGGGCTTTGAACACTGAAGCTTTCTTT. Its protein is CASSFNRALNTEAFF.